The 28 T cell receptor beta chains in this list originate from one sample, sequenced in a study of blood T cell repertoires in COVID-19. Clones were read by immunoSEQ multiplex PCR, and TCRdb kept only the in-frame ones, dropping some. The sample has tens of thousands of clones, more than 75% seen once. The sequencing sample was made of peripheral blood. The receptors originated from a human donor in a cohort sampled during active COVID-19.

This clone has a handful of counts. The chain recombines TRBV7-9 with TRBJ1-1, with D uncertain. CDR3 length equals 13 residues. Germline CDR1 and CDR2: SEHNR and FQNEAQ (reference sequence). V lost 3 bases and J lost 1, with 6 bases in between. The CDR3 here is CASSLEGNTEAFF. The CDR3 bases are TGTGCCAGCAGCTTGGAGGGGAACACTGAAGCTTTCTTT.

The chain combines TRBV7-2 with TRBJ2-2; D remains unclear. Per germline, CDR1 SGHTA and CDR2 FQGNSA. CDR3 length: 13 amino acids. V gave up 5 bases and J gave up 6 bases, with 10 bases separating them. The CDR3: CASSPMSAGELFF. CDR3 nucleotide sequence: TGTGCCAGCAGCCCTATGTCGGCCGGGGAGCTGTTTTTT.

The genes are TRBV7-3 and TRBJ1-2; D might be TRBD1 (5 bases). CDR3 size: 13 residues. The germline V gene encodes CDR1 SGHTA and CDR2 FQGTGA. With 8 bases removed from V and 8 bases from J, the gap between germline ends came to 18 bases. The CDR3 reads CASPRRGLGGYTF. The CDR3 nucleotides read TGTGCCAGCCCCCGTAGGGGCTTGGGAGGCTACACCTTC. Full variable domain (rest looked up from reference TRBV7-3 and TRBJ1-2): GAGVSQTPSNKVTEKGKYVELRCDPISGHTALYWYRQSLGQGPEFLIYFQGTGAADDSGLPNDRFFAVRPEGSVSTLKIQRTERGDSAVYLCASPRRGLGGYTFGSGTRLTVV.

The CDR3 is CARSTGTGDSGANVLTF. The CDR3 DNA reads as TGTGCCAGAAGCACCGGGACAGGAGACTCTGGGGCCAACGTCCTGACTTTC. V and J are TRBV5-3 and TRBJ2-6; 8 bases line up with TRBD1. TRBV5-3 has ORF status, its function being uncertain. CDR3 size: 17 residues. The ends lost 4 bases at V and 0 bases at J; junction bases unmatched: 6.

V usage is TRBV5-5 and J usage is TRBJ2-2; 7 nucleotides match TRBD1. The CDR3 extends over 18 amino acids. Germline V CDR1 and CDR2: SGHKS, YYEKEE (reference sequence). The V gene end was trimmed by 2 bases and the J gene end by 6 bases; junction bases not matched to a gene: 16. The CDR3 bases are TGTGCCAGCAGCTTTTCCCGACAGGGCCGGGTTTCGTCCGGGGAGCTGTTTTTT. Protein product: CASSFSRQGRVSSGELFF.

This clone was recorded a few times. The chain is built from TRBV6-5 and TRBJ2-6; no firm D call. From germline, CDR1 is MNHEY and CDR2 SVGAGI. The V and J ends lost 0 bases and 2 bases respectively, with 8 bases between them. This CDR3 contains 16 residues. The CDR3 nucleotides are TGTGCCAGCAGTTACTCGATACAACCTGGGGCCAACGTCCTGACTTTC. Residues: CASSYSIQPGANVLTF.

The chain combines TRBV19 with TRBJ1-3; D not resolved. CDR1 is LNHDA, CDR2 SQIVND, per germline (reference sequence). The CDR3 has 17 amino acids. Trimming removed 5 bases from V and 0 bases from J, with 17 bases in between. The CDR3: CASSADRRRNSGNTIYF. CDR3 DNA: TGTGCCAGTAGTGCGGATAGGAGACGGAACTCTGGAAACACCATATATTTT.

CDR3 loop: CASSLRSGGPTDTQYF. CDR3 in DNA: TGTGCCAGCAGCTTAAGGAGCGGGGGGCCCACAGATACGCAGTATTTT. The genes are TRBV11-3 and TRBJ2-3, with 9 bases fitting TRBD2. The ends lost 2 bases at V and 2 bases at J; junction bases unmatched: 5. This CDR3 comprises 16 residues. Germline V gene sequence: CDR1 SGHNT, CDR2 YENEEA. The complete variable domain, with remaining parts taken from reference TRBV11-3 and TRBJ2-3, reads EAGVVQSPRYKIIEKKQPVAFWCNPISGHNTLYWYLQNLGQGPELLIRYENEEAVDDSQLPKDRFSAERLKGVDSTLKIQPAELGDSAVYLCASSLRSGGPTDTQYFGPGTRLTVL.

The chain uses TRBV12-5 and TRBJ2-5; weak D call: TRBD2 (7 bases). The CDR3 consists of 15 residues. V gave up 6 bases and J gave up 5 bases, with 19 bases separating them. Germline assignment: CDR1 LGHNT and CDR2 FRNRAP. The CDR3 region has the DNA TGTGCTAGTGGACCAGGCGGGGGCTGGAGGGAGACCCAGTACTTC. Translation: CASGPGGGWRETQYF.

The chain is built from TRBV7-6 and TRBJ2-5, with D unclear. The V gene's germline CDR1 is SGHVS and CDR2 FNYEAQ. The CDR3 consists of 14 residues. The germline V and J ends were trimmed by 5 bases and 1 base, with 11 bases remaining between them. CDR3 sequence: CASSQFGSQETQYF. For the CDR3, the DNA is TGTGCCAGCAGCCAATTCGGGTCCCAAGAGACCCAGTACTTC.

V gene TRBV27 combines with J gene TRBJ1-2; 7 nucleotides agree with TRBD1. The CDR3 spans 13 residues. V lost 3 bases and J lost 8; bases outside the gene matches: 6. Germline CDR1 reads MNHEY; CDR2 reads SMNVEV (reference sequence). CDR3 loop: CASSLSRGIGYTF. CDR3 sequence (DNA): TGTGCCAGCAGTTTGAGCAGGGGGATCGGCTACACCTTC.

This rearrangement joins TRBV7-9 to TRBJ2-1; 16 nucleotides agree with TRBD2. The CDR3 spans 17 residues. From germline, CDR1 is SEHNR and CDR2 FQNEAQ (reference sequence). V was pared by 1 base and J by 6 bases, with 3 bases of the junction left unmatched. The CDR3 loop reads CASSLVGTSGGANEQFF. The CDR3 nucleotides are TGTGCCAGCAGCTTAGTAGGGACTAGCGGGGGGGCCAATGAGCAGTTCTTC.

The gene calls are TRBV9 and TRBJ1-3; no clear D gene. CDR1 is SGDLS, CDR2 YYNGEE, per germline. This CDR3 is 16 amino acids long. The germline V and J ends were trimmed by 0 bases and 0 bases, with 10 bases remaining between them. DNA of the CDR3: TGTGCCAGCAGCGTAGGGTGGTTGAGCTCTGGAAACACCATATATTTT. Translated, it gives CASSVGWLSSGNTIYF.

V gene TRBV10-3 combines with J gene TRBJ1-6, with D possibly matching TRBD1 (5 bases). V was pared by 10 bases and J by 8 bases, with 15 bases between. This CDR3 has 13 amino acids. CDR1 is ENHRY, CDR2 SYGVKD, per germline. The DNA for the CDR3 is TGTGCCAACCGCAGGGAATCGGATTCACCCCTCCACTTT. This sequence encodes CANRRESDSPLHF.

This clone was counted between two and nine times. The chain uses TRBV5-6 and TRBJ1-5; D is unclear. The CDR3 is 13 amino acids. CDR1 and CDR2 from the germline V gene are SGHDT and YYEEEE. Trimming stripped 2 bases from V and 9 bases from J, with 12 bases between. The CDR3 nucleotides read TGTGCCAGCAGCTTAGATATGGCCCTGCCCCAGCATTTT. This encodes CASSLDMALPQHF.

This clone occurred a few times. V usage is TRBV10-3 and J usage is TRBJ2-3, with D uncertain. Germline-derived CDR1 and CDR2 are ENHRY and SYGVKD. This CDR3 is 12 amino acids long. V lost 3 bases and J 6 bases, leaving 7 bases between the germline ends. CDR3 DNA sequence: TGTGCCATCAGTGAACGCGTGGATACGCAGTATTTT. This codes for CAISERVDTQYF.

This chain links TRBV27 with TRBJ1-3, with 8 bases identical to TRBD1. The ends lost 6 bases at V and 3 bases at J; junction bases unmatched: 16. This CDR3 has 18 amino acids. CDR1 is MNHEY, CDR2 SMNVEV, per germline (reference sequence). This CDR3 reads CASRNIPGQGPFGNTIYF. The DNA for the CDR3 is TGTGCCAGCAGAAATATCCCTGGACAGGGCCCTTTTGGAAACACCATATATTTT.

This chain uses TRBV19 with TRBJ2-5; D perhaps matches TRBD2 (6 bases). CDR1 and CDR2 from the germline V gene are LNHDA and SQIVND (reference sequence). The germline V and J ends were trimmed by 6 bases and 1 base, with 24 bases remaining between them. The CDR3 runs to 18 residues. The CDR3 protein is CASRKRPLEGEIQETQYF. DNA of the CDR3: TGTGCCAGTAGAAAACGGCCCCTGGAGGGCGAGATCCAAGAGACCCAGTACTTC.

The chain couples TRBV5-1 to TRBJ2-5, with TRBD1 matching 7 bases. Per germline, CDR1 SGHRS and CDR2 YFSETQ. The J segment lost 0 bases and the V segment lost 4 bases, leaving 3 bases of the junction unmatched. The CDR3 runs 14 residues. The CDR3 sequence is CASSKTGYQETQYF. In DNA, the CDR3 is TGCGCCAGCAGCAAGACAGGGTACCAAGAGACCCAGTACTTC.

The chain is built from TRBV18 and TRBJ1-1, with 11 bases lining up with TRBD1. Unmatched junction bases numbered 1, after V lost 3 bases and J lost 7 bases. The CDR3 has 13 residues. The germline V gene has CDR1 KGHSH and CDR2 LQKENI. The CDR3 loop reads CASSPGTGGEAFF. In DNA, the CDR3 is TGTGCCAGCTCACCCGGGACAGGGGGTGAAGCTTTCTTT. Based on the CDR3 plus reference TRBV18 and TRBJ1-1, the full variable domain is NAGVMQNPRHLVRRRGQEARLRCSPMKGHSHVYWYRQLPEEGLKFMVYLQKENIIDESGMPKERFSAEFPKEGPSILRIQQVVRGDSAAYFCASSPGTGGEAFFGQGTRLTVV.

This clone was counted a single time. This chain uses TRBV19 with TRBJ2-3; D uncertain. The CDR3 consists of 15 residues. CDR1 is LNHDA and CDR2 is SQIVND in the germline V gene (reference sequence). V dropped 6 bases and J dropped 0 bases, with 13 bases sitting between them. CDR3 amino acids: CASRTIATSTDTQYF. The CDR3 bases are TGTGCCAGTAGAACTATAGCAACTAGCACAGATACGCAGTATTTT.

This chain joins TRBV10-3 and TRBJ2-3; D gene uncertain. Germline assignment: CDR1 ENHRY and CDR2 SYGVKD. The CDR3 contains 12 residues. The V gene lost 3 bases and the J gene lost 6 bases, with 7 bases spanning the gap. CDR3 sequence reads: CAISELGDTQYF. For the CDR3, the DNA is TGTGCCATCAGTGAATTGGGCGATACGCAGTATTTT.

CDR3 loop: CAVRQSPNTGELFF. The CDR3 nucleotides read TGTGCCGTTAGACAAAGTCCGAACACCGGGGAGCTGTTTTTT. This rearrangement joins TRBV19 to TRBJ2-2, with D hard to call. From germline, CDR1 is LNHDA and CDR2 SQIVND (reference sequence). Between the trimmed V and J ends, which lost 11 bases and 0 bases, there was a span of 13 bases. This CDR3 has 14 residues.

The rearrangement uses TRBV9 and TRBJ2-3; the match to TRBD2 covers 9 bases. This CDR3 is built from 19 residues. Unmatched junction bases numbered 13, after V lost 0 bases and J lost 2 bases. Germline CDR1 and CDR2: SGDLS and YYNGEE. The CDR3 sequence: CASSVATGRIAGDTDTQYF. CDR3 nucleotide sequence: TGTGCCAGCAGCGTAGCTACGGGGAGGATAGCGGGGGACACAGATACGCAGTATTTT.

The V and J genes are TRBV5-4 and TRBJ2-1; weak D call: TRBD2 (7 bases). The CDR3 consists of 15 residues. Germline CDR1 SGHNT, CDR2 YYREEE (reference sequence). The V and J ends lost 0 bases and 6 bases respectively, with 13 bases between them. CDR3 protein: CASSLVPGGGNEQFF. DNA for the CDR3: TGTGCCAGCAGCTTGGTACCGGGGGGCGGCAATGAGCAGTTCTTC.

The CDR3: CASSVAPGSDEKLFF. The CDR3 DNA reads TGTGCCAGCAGCGTAGCCCCGGGGTCCGATGAAAAACTGTTTTTT. V and J are TRBV9 and TRBJ1-4; no definite D call. CDR1 and CDR2 from the germline V gene are SGDLS and YYNGEE. The CDR3 contains 15 residues. V lost 0 bases to trimming and J lost 6 bases, with 12 bases between them.

This clone appeared many times. This rearrangement joins TRBV5-8 to TRBJ2-3; TRBD2 agrees at 11 bases. There are 14 residues in the CDR3. With V trimmed by 4 bases and J by 4 bases, 2 bases remained unmatched. Per the germline V gene, CDR1 is SGHTS and CDR2 is YDEGEE. CDR3 DNA: TGTGCCAGCAGCGTTAGCGGGGGGGCAGATACGCAGTATTTT. Its protein is CASSVSGGADTQYF.

The chain links TRBV11-2 to TRBJ2-3; TRBD1 matches 8 bases. CDR1 and CDR2 (germline): SGHAT, FQNNGV. Trimming cost V 1 base and J 1 base; bases outside gene matches: 1. The CDR3 length is 15 residues. This chain's CDR3 is CASSLGQGCTDTQYF. For the CDR3, the DNA is TGTGCCAGCAGCTTAGGACAGGGGTGCACAGATACGCAGTATTTT.